This record concerns one TCR beta chain sequence. Its specificity is unknown. Other nucleotide sequences in the sample specify the same CDR3. The CDR3 sequence is 14 residues long. Trimming shortened V by 1 base and J by 3 bases, and 10 bases separated the two germline ends. Germline CDR1 SEHNR, CDR2 FQNEAQ (reference sequence). The sample belongs to a study of shared clonotypes between healthy human individuals. Findings and limits, study-wide: The study sampled only blood, and tissue repertoires likely differ. Rarefaction analysis demonstrated incomplete sorted-subset sequencing notwithstanding large depth.

Only CD45RO-negative cells positively selected for CCR7 counted as naive CD8 cells, so terminally differentiated effector memory CD45RA+ cells were excluded. Free of recent acute infections or vaccinations, the donors were healthy HIV-negative adults. Source study methods: From ImmunoSEQ came sequences covering only the junction and carrying no quality scores, so filtering differed. TCRdb's table, derived via immunoSEQ multiplex PCR, lists solely in-frame clones and lacks some. Clone size and the V and J calls come from that table; the DNA yielded D and trimming. The data contain roughly 2,000,000 clones, around 93% of them seen just once; the ten biggest clones take up approximately 1.7%.

This TCR was sampled from a man aged 18 to 30 in good health. Some clones in this sample may be carry-over from other donors' samples. The chain carries TRBV7-9 and TRBJ2-7; no firm D call. Material for sequencing was naive CD8+ T cells from PBMCs. Here the CDR3 DNA reads TGTGCCAGCAGCTTAGTCGGGCCGAGCTACGAGCAGTACTTC. Translation: CASSLVGPSYEQYF.